This T cell receptor beta chain is from a study of blood T cell repertoires in COVID-19. Study as a whole: Donors in the United States, Italy and Spain gave samples during acute or convalescent COVID-19. Sources were T cells, B-cell-depleted T cells, or PBMCs; the material itself was cDNA or gDNA.

Generated by immunoSEQ multiplex PCR, the TCRdb table keeps only in-frame clones and is missing some. The sample yields 150,000 or so clones, around 87% seen once. Within 2 weeks before study entry, exposed participants met a COVID-19 case. The CDR3 loop spans 14 amino acids. Trimming shortened V by 1 base and J by 8 bases, and 11 bases separated the two germline ends. Germline V gene lookup returns CDR1 MNHNS and CDR2 SASEGT. V is TRBV6-1 and J is TRBJ1-4; D perhaps matches TRBD1 (5 bases). Specimen: PBMCs or T cells enriched from blood (not recorded which). The receptor was isolated from a woman aged 40 to 49 who had been exposed to COVID-19. CDR3 sequence (DNA): TGTGCCAGCAGTGAAGGGGGCAGTGGCGAAAAACTGTTTTTT. Translation gives CASSEGGSGEKLFF.